Presented here are 27 T cell receptor beta chains from one specimen sequenced in a study of T-cell reconstitution after alpha-beta-depleted transplantation in children. Unique molecular identifiers were used in preparing the TCRbeta library. TCRdb processed the PCR reads anew with MiXCR; each CDR3 protein has one entry. The repertoire has some 120,000 distinct CDR3 sequences, 10% to 13% of them found once; the top ten carry around 35%. The sequencing used PBMCs, collected before TCRalphabeta/CD19-depleted stem cell transplant. These receptors came from a boy younger than 10 with acute lymphoblastic leukemia, due to receive a stem cell transplant.

In its sample, this clonotype was seen a few times. The rearrangement joins TRBV20-1 to TRBJ2-1; 7 bases are shared with TRBD2. Germline V CDR1 and CDR2: DFQATT, SNEGSKA (reference sequence). Germline trimming cut 5 bases from V and 6 bases from J; bases unmatched to any gene: 7. The CDR3 covers 13 residues. The CDR3 DNA follows: TGCAGTGCTGGGAGCGGGGATTTCAATGAGCAGTTCTTC. The encoded protein is CSAGSGDFNEQFF.

This clonotype was found many times. V is TRBV5-1 and J is TRBJ2-2, with 11 nucleotides matching TRBD1. Germline assignment: CDR1 SGHRS and CDR2 YFSETQ. The CDR3 sequence is 17 residues long. V gave up 4 bases and J gave up 5 bases; unmatched junction bases: 10. CDR3 DNA: TGCGCCAGCAGCCCCACACCCGGGACAGGGGGGACCGGGGAGCTGTTTTTT. Amino acids: CASSPTPGTGGTGELFF.

This clonotype appeared a few times. The rearrangement joins TRBV18 to TRBJ2-2, with 8 positions matching TRBD1. The CDR3 is made up of 16 amino acids. The germline gives CDR1 KGHSH, CDR2 LQKENI. V was pared by 2 bases and J by 6 bases, with 8 bases of the junction left unmatched. CDR3 coding DNA: TGTGCCAGCTCACCATCAGGACAGGGCGGGGCCGGGGAGCTGTTTTTT. It specifies CASSPSGQGGAGELFF.

V gene TRBV25-1 combines with J gene TRBJ2-3, with D hard to call. The CDR3 extends over 11 amino acids. V was cut by 7 bases and J by 4 bases, with 6 bases left in between. Germline-derived CDR1 and CDR2 are MGHDK and SYGVNS. The CDR3 DNA is TGTGCCAGCACCGGGCCAGATACGCAGTATTTT. It specifies CASTGPDTQYF.

The table lists this clonotype with a few counts. The rearrangement uses TRBV12-3 or TRBV12-4 and TRBJ2-5; TRBD2 is a possible D gene (6 bases). V lost 5 bases to trimming and J lost 5 bases, with 15 bases between them. The CDR3 totals 14 residues. CDR3 nucleotide sequence: TGTGCCAGCAGTCTCCCGCGGGACGGCGAGACCCAGTACTTC. Encoded protein: CASSLPRDGETQYF.

This sequence joins TRBV7-9 and TRBJ2-2; D remains ambiguous. Germline CDR1 SEHNR, CDR2 FQNEAQ (reference sequence). Trimming stripped 7 bases from V and 0 bases from J, with 9 bases between. This CDR3 has 14 amino acids. The CDR3: CASNELANTGELFF. The CDR3 nucleotides read TGTGCCAGCAATGAATTGGCGAACACCGGGGAGCTGTTTTTT.

This clonotype was detected ten times or more. The CDR3 DNA sequence: TGCGCCAGCAGCTTGGCCAGCCCCTCCTACGAGCAGTACTTC. This encodes CASSLASPSYEQYF. The chain carries TRBV5-1 and TRBJ2-7; D not certain. The CDR3 length is 14 residues. Germline CDR1 is SGHRS and CDR2 is YFSETQ. V lost 0 bases and J 0 bases, leaving 7 bases between the germline ends. Supplemented by reference TRBV5-1 and TRBJ2-7, the full variable domain reads KAGVTQTPRYLIKTRGQQVTLSCSPISGHRSVSWYQQTPGQGLQFLFEYFSETQRNKGNFPGRFSGRQFSNSRSEMNVSTLELGDSALYLCASSLASPSYEQYFGPGTRLTVT.

In this sample, this clonotype turned up a few times. The rearrangement uses TRBV5-1 and TRBJ2-1; 12 bases match TRBD2. The CDR3 contains 15 residues. The V gene's germline CDR1 is SGHRS and CDR2 YFSETQ. The V and J ends lost 7 bases and 6 bases, in that order; junction bases with no gene match: 8. CDR3 nucleotide sequence: TGCGCCAGCTCAGGTACTAGCGGGAGGAGCAATGAGCAGTTCTTC. Its translation: CASSGTSGRSNEQFF.

This clonotype was counted many times. V usage is TRBV10-3 and J usage is TRBJ2-1; 10 nucleotides agree with TRBD2. Germline-derived CDR1 and CDR2 are ENHRY and SYGVKD. V trimming: 0 bases; J trimming: 9 bases; junction bases outside the gene matches: 11. The CDR3 totals 17 residues. The CDR3 protein is CAISESIGSSGRSEQFF. The CDR3 DNA is TGTGCCATCAGTGAGTCGATTGGGTCTAGCGGGAGAAGTGAGCAGTTCTTC.

This clonotype was found a few times. The chain recombines TRBV20-1 with TRBJ2-3; D might be TRBD2 (8 bases). V was cut by 6 bases and J by 6 bases, with 28 bases left in between. The germline gives CDR1 DFQATT, CDR2 SNEGSKA (reference sequence). The CDR3 runs 17 residues. The CDR3 DNA sequence: TGCAGTGCGGAGACCGGGACTAGGGACAGATGGTTTGATACGCAGTATTTT. Its translation: CSAETGTRDRWFDTQYF.

This clonotype counts as medium-sized (0.01 to 0.1%). CDR3: CASSDYGGRPDTQYF. As DNA, the CDR3 is TGTGCCAGCAGTGACTACGGGGGAAGGCCAGATACGCAGTATTTT. This chain uses TRBV7-9 with TRBJ2-3, with TRBD2 as a possible D gene (6 bases). The germline V gene encodes CDR1 SEHNR and CDR2 FQNEAQ (reference sequence). The CDR3 loop spans 15 amino acids. Trimming took off 6 bases at V and 4 bases at J, with 17 bases between the two ends.

This clonotype was counted only a few times. This chain uses TRBV27 with TRBJ2-1, with 7 nucleotides matching TRBD2. After removal of 3 bases from V and 12 bases from J, the junction contained 8 bases not matched to a gene. Germline V gene sequence: CDR1 MNHEY, CDR2 SMNVEV (reference sequence). The CDR3 length is 13 residues. The CDR3 region has the DNA TGTGCCAGCAGTTTCGTATCGGGGGGTGGGCAGTTCTTC. The encoded protein is CASSFVSGGGQFF.

This clonotype was detected ten times or more. The genes are TRBV15 and TRBJ1-5; D gene uncertain. This CDR3 spans 17 amino acids. V was cut by 5 bases and J by 5 bases, with 22 bases left in between. The germline V gene encodes CDR1 LNHNV and CDR2 YYDKDF (reference sequence). The CDR3 DNA sequence: TGTGCCACCAGCCCCCGAGGAGGGAACGGAGGCCATCAGCCCCAGCATTTT. Protein: CATSPRGGNGGHQPQHF. Full variable domain (rest looked up from reference TRBV15 and TRBJ1-5): DAMVIQNPRYQVTQFGKPVTLSCSQTLNHNVMYWYQQKSSQAPKLLFHYYDKDFNNEADTPDNFQSRRPNTSFCFLDIRSPGLGDTAMYLCATSPRGGNGGHQPQHFGDGTRLSIL.

CDR3 sequence reads: CSAKVAAQETQYF. CDR3 bases: TGCAGTGCCAAAGTAGCGGCCCAAGAGACCCAGTACTTC. The chain uses TRBV20-1 and TRBJ2-5, with D tentatively TRBD2 (6 bases). CDR1 is DFQATT, CDR2 SNEGSKA, per germline (reference sequence). Trimming removed 6 bases at V and 1 base at J, with 12 bases between. The CDR3 loop spans 13 amino acids.

This clonotype was observed a few times. This chain connects TRBV7-9 to TRBJ1-1; D is perhaps TRBD1 (5 bases). Germline CDR1 and CDR2: SEHNR and FQNEAQ (reference sequence). CDR3 size: 16 residues. V lost 3 bases and J 7 bases, leaving 21 bases between the germline ends. The DNA of the CDR3 is TGTGCCAGCAGCTTTGGTGGTCGCGGGGCCACTATTGAAGCTTTCTTT. Residues: CASSFGGRGATIEAFF.

This clonotype was seen a handful of times. This chain links TRBV29-1 with TRBJ2-5, with unresolved D. The CDR3 runs 13 residues. V was trimmed by 7 bases and J by 4 bases, leaving 16 bases between them. Germline CDR1 is SQVTM and CDR2 is ANQGSEA. The CDR3 reads CSAGQQRGETQYF. The CDR3 bases are TGCAGCGCCGGGCAGCAACGAGGAGAGACCCAGTACTTC. Based on the CDR3 plus reference TRBV29-1 and TRBJ2-5, the full variable domain is SAVISQKPSRDICQRGTSLTIQCQVDSQVTMMFWYRQQPGQSLTLIATANQGSEATYESGFVIDKFPISRPNLTFSTLTVSNMSPEDSSIYLCSAGQQRGETQYFGPGTRLLVL.

This clonotype occurred a few times. V is TRBV20-1 and J is TRBJ2-1; 10 nucleotides line up with TRBD2. The CDR3 runs 15 residues. Trimming at V came to 4 bases and at J to 2 bases, leaving 5 bases not matched to a gene. Looked up from germline, CDR1 is DFQATT and CDR2 is SNEGSKA (reference sequence). CDR3 residues: CSAIPLAGPYNEQFF. CDR3 in DNA: TGCAGTGCTATACCACTAGCGGGACCCTACAATGAGCAGTTCTTC.

The chain has TRBV6-1 and TRBJ2-7, with D possibly matching TRBD1 (8 bases). V shed 7 bases and J shed 5 bases, with 12 bases lying between them. This CDR3 spans 12 amino acids. The germline gives CDR1 MNHNS, CDR2 SASEGT. Here the CDR3 reads CASNRGGNEQYF. DNA for the CDR3: TGTGCCAGCAACAGGGGGGGCAACGAGCAGTACTTC.

CDR3 sequence (DNA): TGCAGCGTTGATGCCGGGGCCAACGTCCTGACTTTC. It translates to CSVDAGANVLTF. The chain combines TRBV29-1 with TRBJ2-6; no clear D. Germline V gene sequence: CDR1 SQVTM, CDR2 ANQGSEA. With 3 bases removed from V and 4 bases from J, the gap between germline ends came to 4 bases. CDR3 length: 12 residues.

CDR3 DNA sequence: TGTGCCAGCAGGCTAATGGAGACCCAGTACTTC. As protein: CASRLMETQYF. The chain has TRBV12-3 or TRBV12-4 and TRBJ2-5; D remains ambiguous. This CDR3 region has 11 residues. The V and J ends lost 6 bases and 5 bases respectively, with 7 bases between them.

Only a few counts were recorded for this clonotype. V gene TRBV29-1 combines with J gene TRBJ2-3, with 14 bases identical to TRBD2. Germline lookup yields CDR1 SQVTM and CDR2 ANQGSEA. V gave up 7 bases and J gave up 0 bases; unmatched junction bases: 9. CDR3 length equals 17 residues. CDR3 region: CSASTSGRARSTDTQYF. The CDR3 DNA reads TGCAGCGCCTCGACTAGCGGGAGGGCCCGGAGCACAGATACGCAGTATTTT.

This clonotype came up many times. The genes are TRBV10-3 and TRBJ1-1, with a tentative D call TRBD1 (5 bases). The V gene's germline CDR1 is ENHRY and CDR2 SYGVKD. There are 14 residues in the CDR3. The V and J ends lost 4 bases and 3 bases respectively, with 12 bases between them. The CDR3 DNA sequence: TGTGCCATCAGTGCCCCCGGGGGTCACACTGAAGCTTTCTTT. Translated, it gives CAISAPGGHTEAFF.

This clonotype was found a few times. The gene calls are TRBV5-1 and TRBJ1-1; possibly TRBD1 for D (6 bases). The germline V gene has CDR1 SGHRS and CDR2 YFSETQ. This CDR3 is 15 amino acids long. The V gene lost 0 bases and the J gene lost 2 bases, with 11 bases spanning the gap. CDR3 sequence: CASSLGTAVNTEAFF. DNA of the CDR3: TGCGCCAGCAGCTTGGGGACAGCCGTTAACACTGAAGCTTTCTTT.

This chain connects TRBV6-1 to TRBJ2-7; no clear D. Looked up from germline, CDR1 is MNHNS and CDR2 is SASEGT. The ends were cut back, 0 bases at V and 9 bases at J, with 12 bases in the middle. This CDR3 region has 13 residues. CDR3 sequence (DNA): TGTGCCAGCAGTGAAGCGCGTAGTCGTTCGCAGTACTTC. It translates to CASSEARSRSQYF.

In its sample, this clonotype was seen many times. This chain connects TRBV12-3 or TRBV12-4 to TRBJ2-3; 7 bases align to TRBD2. Unmatched junction bases numbered 14, after V lost 8 bases and J lost 6 bases. The CDR3 contains 15 residues. Here the CDR3 reads CASRGTSESRDTQYF. DNA of the CDR3: TGTGCCAGCCGGGGCACTAGCGAGTCTCGGGATACGCAGTATTTT.

This CDR3 is CASSAGKTYEQYF. CDR3 nucleotides: TGTGCCAGCAGTGCTGGAAAAACCTACGAGCAGTACTTC. The chain couples TRBV2 to TRBJ2-7, with D unclear. V lost 4 bases and J lost 2, with 9 bases in between. Germline V CDR1 and CDR2: SNHLY, FYNNEI. This CDR3 spans 13 amino acids.

The chain has TRBV7-9 and TRBJ2-7; 11 bases line up with TRBD2. CDR3 size: 15 residues. Germline CDR1 is SEHNR and CDR2 is FQNEAQ (reference sequence). V shed 1 base and J 7 bases; nucleotides not matched to a gene: 6. The CDR3: CASSLGLAGGGEQYF. The DNA of the CDR3 is TGTGCCAGCAGCTTAGGCCTAGCGGGAGGAGGGGAGCAGTACTTC.